This T cell receptor (beta chain) is from a study of blood T cell repertoires in COVID-19. As processed by the authors: Estimated nucleated cell counts came from reference gene primer amplification. The protocol was immunoSEQ multiplex PCR, while the TCRdb copy is restricted to in-frame clones and leaves out a portion. That table supplies the V and J calls and clone size; D and trimming were determined from the DNA. The table has approximately 89,000 clones, 60% to 85% seen once. Trimming removed 5 bases at V and 5 bases at J, with 7 bases between. This CDR3 is 11 amino acids long. Germline loops: CDR1 SGHKS, CDR2 YYEKEE (reference sequence).

The chain combines TRBV5-5 with TRBJ2-5; tentatively, D is TRBD1 (5 bases). The sample consisted of peripheral blood. The sequence was obtained from a human donor in a cohort sampled during active COVID-19. The CDR3 DNA sequence: TGTGCCAGCAGAGCAGGGGAGACCCAGTACTTC. This gives the protein CASRAGETQYF.